This TCR beta chain was documented in a study of shared clonotypes between healthy human individuals. The germline V gene has CDR1 SGHAT and CDR2 FQNNGV. V lost 5 bases, J lost 1 base, and 4 bases stayed unmatched. The CDR3 loop spans 14 amino acids. Naive CD8 cells comprised CD45RO-negative, CCR7-positively selected cells, excluding terminally differentiated effector memory CD45RA+ cells. Sequenced by immunoSEQ multiplex PCR; TCRdb stores in-frame clones only, minus some. The sample carries about 1,800,000 clones, just under 95% recorded once. This chain uses TRBV11-2 with TRBJ1-1; 7 bases line up with TRBD1. The sequenced material came from naive CD8+ T cells sorted from blood. The clonotype comes from a man aged 18 to 29 in good health. The CDR3 DNA follows: TGTGCCAGCAGCGGGAACAGGGGGAACACTGAAGCTTTCTTT. It translates to CASSGNRGNTEAFF.